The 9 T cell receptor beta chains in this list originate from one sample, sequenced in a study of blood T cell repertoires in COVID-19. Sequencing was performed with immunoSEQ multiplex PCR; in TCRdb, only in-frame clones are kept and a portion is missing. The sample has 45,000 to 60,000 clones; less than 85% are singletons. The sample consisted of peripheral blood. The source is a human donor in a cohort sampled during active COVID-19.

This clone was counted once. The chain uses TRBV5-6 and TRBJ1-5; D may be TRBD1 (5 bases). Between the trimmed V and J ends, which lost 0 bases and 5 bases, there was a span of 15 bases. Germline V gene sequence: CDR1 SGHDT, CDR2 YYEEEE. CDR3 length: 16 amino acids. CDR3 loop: CASSLAAGRGDQPQHF. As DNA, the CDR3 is TGTGCCAGCAGCTTGGCTGCGGGCCGGGGGGATCAGCCCCAGCATTTT.

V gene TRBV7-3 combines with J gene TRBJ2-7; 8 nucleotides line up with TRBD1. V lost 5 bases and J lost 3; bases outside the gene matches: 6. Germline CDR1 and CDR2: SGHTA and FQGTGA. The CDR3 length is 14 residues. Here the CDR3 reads CASSLSGTGYEQYF. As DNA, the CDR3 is TGTGCCAGCAGCCTATCCGGGACAGGCTACGAGCAGTACTTC.

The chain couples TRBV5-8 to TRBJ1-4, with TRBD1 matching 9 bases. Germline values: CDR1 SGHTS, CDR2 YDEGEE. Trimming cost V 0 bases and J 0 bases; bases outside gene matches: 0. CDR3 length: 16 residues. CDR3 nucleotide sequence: TGTGCCAGCAGCTTGGGGGACAGGGCAACTAATGAAAAACTGTTTTTT. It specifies CASSLGDRATNEKLFF.

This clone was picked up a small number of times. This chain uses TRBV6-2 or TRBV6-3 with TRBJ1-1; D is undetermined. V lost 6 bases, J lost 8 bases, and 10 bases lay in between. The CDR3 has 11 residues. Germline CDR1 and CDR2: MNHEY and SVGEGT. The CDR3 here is CASSNHWEAFF. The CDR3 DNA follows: TGTGCCAGCAGCAACCACTGGGAAGCTTTCTTT.

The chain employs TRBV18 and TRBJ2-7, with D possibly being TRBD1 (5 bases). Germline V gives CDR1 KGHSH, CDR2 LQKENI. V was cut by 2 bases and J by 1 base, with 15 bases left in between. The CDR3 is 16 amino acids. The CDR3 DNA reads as TGTGCCAGCTCACCATCTCAGGGTCTGTTATCCTACGAGCAGTACTTC. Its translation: CASSPSQGLLSYEQYF.

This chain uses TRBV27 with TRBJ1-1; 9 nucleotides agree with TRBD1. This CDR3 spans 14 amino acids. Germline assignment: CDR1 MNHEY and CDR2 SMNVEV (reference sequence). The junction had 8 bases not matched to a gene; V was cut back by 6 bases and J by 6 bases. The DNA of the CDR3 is TGTGCCAGCAGACTCGGACAGGGGATCCCTGAAGCTTTCTTT. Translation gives CASRLGQGIPEAFF.

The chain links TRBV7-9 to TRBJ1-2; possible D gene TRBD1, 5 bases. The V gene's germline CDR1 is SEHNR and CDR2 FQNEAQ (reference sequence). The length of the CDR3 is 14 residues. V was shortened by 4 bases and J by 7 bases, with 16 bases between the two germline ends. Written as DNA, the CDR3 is TGTGCCAGCAGCTCCGAGACAGACGGTATTGGCTACACCTTC. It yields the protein CASSSETDGIGYTF.

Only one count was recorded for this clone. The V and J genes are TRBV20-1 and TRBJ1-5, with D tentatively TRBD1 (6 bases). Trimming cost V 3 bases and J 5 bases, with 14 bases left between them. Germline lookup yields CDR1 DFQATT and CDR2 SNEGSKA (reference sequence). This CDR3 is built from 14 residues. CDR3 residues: CSASIRGTDQPQHF. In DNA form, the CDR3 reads TGCAGTGCTAGTATCAGGGGCACGGATCAGCCCCAGCATTTT.

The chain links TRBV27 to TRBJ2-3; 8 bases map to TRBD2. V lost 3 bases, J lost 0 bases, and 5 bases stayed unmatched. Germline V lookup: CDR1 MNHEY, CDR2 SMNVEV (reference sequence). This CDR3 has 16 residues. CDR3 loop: CASSFGAGASTDTQYF. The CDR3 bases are TGTGCCAGCAGTTTCGGAGCGGGGGCTAGCACAGATACGCAGTATTTT.